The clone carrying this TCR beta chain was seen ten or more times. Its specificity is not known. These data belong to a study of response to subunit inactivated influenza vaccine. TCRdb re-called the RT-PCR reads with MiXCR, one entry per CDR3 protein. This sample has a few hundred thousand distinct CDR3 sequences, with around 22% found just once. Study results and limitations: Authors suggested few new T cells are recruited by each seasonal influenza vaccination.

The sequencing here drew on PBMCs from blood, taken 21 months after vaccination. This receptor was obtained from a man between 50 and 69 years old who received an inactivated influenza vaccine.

As DNA, the CDR3 is TGTGCCAGCAGCCGGGGGGGAGGCACAGATACGCAGTATTTT. Residues: CASSRGGGTDTQYF. The chain links TRBV7-2 to TRBJ2-3; 8 nucleotides line up with TRBD2. CDR1 SGHTA and CDR2 FQGNSA come from the germline V gene. The V gene end was trimmed by 5 bases and the J gene end by 1 base; junction bases not matched to a gene: 2. This CDR3 has 14 residues.